The 8 T cell receptor beta chains listed next were all sequenced from one sample in a study of PD-L1 blockade in urothelial cancer. Assay used: immunoSEQ multiplex PCR; TCRdb lists only in-frame clones, some missing. The sample contains 130,000 or so clones, 70% to 85% of which appear only once. Stated time point: pretreatment peripheral blood. The sequencing used PBMCs, collected around atezolizumab (anti-PD-L1) treatment. Source of these receptors: a man aged 50 to 59 with urothelial cancer.

The chain couples TRBV7-9 to TRBJ1-3; no definite D call. With 1 base removed from V and 4 bases from J, the gap between germline ends came to 8 bases. This CDR3 spans 14 amino acids. The germline V gene has CDR1 SEHNR and CDR2 FQNEAQ (reference sequence). The DNA for the CDR3 is TGTGCCAGCAGCTTAGGTTCAAGCGGAAACACCATATATTTT. This gives the protein CASSLGSSGNTIYF.

J is TRBJ1-2 and V is TRBV4-2; 8 nucleotides align to TRBD1. The germline V gene has CDR1 LGHNA and CDR2 YNFKEQ. This CDR3 has 17 amino acids. The V gene end was trimmed by 2 bases and the J gene end by 8 bases; junction bases not matched to a gene: 16. The CDR3 loop is CASSQSPAGGLLGGYTF. In DNA, the CDR3 is TGTGCCAGCAGCCAATCTCCGGCAGGGGGCCTTCTAGGGGGCTACACCTTC.

This chain uses TRBV7-2 with TRBJ2-1; TRBD1 aligns across 10 bases. Looked up from germline, CDR1 is SGHTA and CDR2 is FQGNSA. The CDR3 is made up of 16 amino acids. J gave up 8 bases and V 0 bases, and 7 bases lay outside the gene matches. CDR3 DNA: TGTGCCAGCAGCTTAGCGCGGGACAGGGGTATCCATGAGCAGTTCTTC. It encodes CASSLARDRGIHEQFF.

The V call is TRBV6-5, the J call TRBJ2-3, with 7 positions matching TRBD2. CDR3 size: 15 residues. V lost 7 bases, J lost 1 base, and 8 bases stayed unmatched. Per germline, CDR1 MNHEY and CDR2 SVGAGI. DNA for the CDR3: TGTGCCAGCAAACACGAGCGGGGCCGCACAGATACGCAGTATTTT. Protein: CASKHERGRTDTQYF.

The chain is built from TRBV30 and TRBJ1-1, with D tentatively TRBD1 (5 bases). The germline V gene encodes CDR1 GTSNPN and CDR2 SVGIG (reference sequence). The CDR3 consists of 14 residues. The V gene lost 4 bases and the J gene lost 4 bases, with 16 bases spanning the gap. Here the CDR3 DNA reads TGTGCCTGGAAGGTCGGCAGGGAGGGCACTGAAGCTTTCTTT. It translates to CAWKVGREGTEAFF.

This sequence joins TRBV11-2 and TRBJ1-1; D is possibly TRBD1 (5 bases). Trimming took 3 bases from V and 1 from J, leaving 12 bases between them. The CDR3 spans 15 residues. The germline V gene has CDR1 SGHAT and CDR2 FQNNGV. CDR3 sequence: CASSFETGGNTEAFF. CDR3 nucleotides: TGTGCCAGCAGCTTCGAGACCGGGGGGAACACTGAAGCTTTCTTT. The full variable domain, its missing parts supplied by reference TRBV11-2 and TRBJ1-1, is EAGVAQSPRYKIIEKRQSVAFWCNPISGHATLYWYQQILGQGPKLLIQFQNNGVVDDSQLPKDRFSAERLKGVDSTLKIQPAKLEDSAVYLCASSFETGGNTEAFFGQGTRLTVV.

The V gene is TRBV6-5, the J gene TRBJ2-3; the D is unclear. This CDR3 contains 12 residues. The germline V and J ends were trimmed by 0 bases and 5 bases, with 3 bases remaining between them. CDR1 is MNHEY and CDR2 is SVGAGI in the germline V gene. The CDR3 region is CASSYSRDTQYF. DNA for the CDR3: TGTGCCAGCAGTTACTCCCGAGATACGCAGTATTTT.

The rearrangement links TRBV6-6 to TRBJ2-1; weak D call: TRBD2 (5 bases). Trimming shortened V by 10 bases and J by 7 bases, and 14 bases separated the two germline ends. The germline CDR1 and CDR2 sequences are MNHNY and SVGAGI (reference sequence). The CDR3 contains 12 residues. CDR3 in DNA: TGTGCCACCCAACTAGGTTTGAATGAGCAGTTCTTC. Its translation: CATQLGLNEQFF.